These 31 T cell receptor beta chains were all obtained from the same sample, sequenced in a study of blood T cell repertoires in COVID-19. Assay: immunoSEQ multiplex PCR; the TCRdb copy retains only in-frame clones and omits some. The sample has roughly 230,000 clones, 82% seen once; the top ten hold approximately 3.8%. The sample taken for sequencing was peripheral blood. These receptors originate from a woman of 80 years or more with acute or convalescent COVID-19.

The chain carries TRBV10-1 and TRBJ2-7; 9 positions agree with TRBD1. J gave up 3 bases and V 2 bases, and 8 bases lay outside the gene matches. Germline values: CDR1 WNHNN, CDR2 SYGVQD (reference sequence). This CDR3 has 16 residues. CDR3 in DNA: TGCGCCAGCAGTGAGCACAGGGGGCGATTCAACTACGAGCAGTACTTC. Its protein product is CASSEHRGRFNYEQYF.

The chain carries TRBV21-1 and TRBJ1-2; the table's D gene call, TRBD1, was not cross checked with the DNA. TRBV21-1 is a listed pseudogene. The length of the CDR3 is 15 residues. The CDR3 spells CASSKAGQGGYGYTF. CDR3 DNA sequence: TGTGCCAGCAGCAAAGCGGGACAGGGGGGCTATGGCTACACCTTC.

The rearrangement joins TRBV19 to TRBJ2-1; a possible D gene is TRBD2 (6 bases). The CDR3 sequence is 15 residues long. CDR1 and CDR2 (germline): LNHDA, SQIVND (reference sequence). Trimming pared 7 bases from V and 3 bases from J, leaving 16 bases between. CDR3 region: CASIPSGGVYNEQFF. The CDR3 nucleotides are TGTGCCAGTATACCCTCCGGCGGGGTCTACAATGAGCAGTTCTTC.

The chain employs TRBV5-4 and TRBJ2-5, with a weak D call TRBD2 (6 bases). V lost 5 bases and J lost 5, with 16 bases in between. Per the germline V gene, CDR1 is SGHNT and CDR2 is YYREEE (reference sequence). The CDR3 spans 14 residues. CDR3 loop: CASRPGRHYETQYF. DNA for the CDR3: TGTGCCAGCAGACCGGGGAGGCACTATGAGACCCAGTACTTC.

The V call is TRBV19, the J call TRBJ1-6; TRBD1 matches 8 bases. The CDR3 covers 15 residues. The V segment lost 4 bases and the J segment 9 bases; nucleotides outside the gene matches: 8. Germline-derived CDR1 and CDR2 are LNHDA and SQIVND (reference sequence). The CDR3 sequence: CASSTSTGEGSPLHF. In DNA form, the CDR3 reads TGTGCCAGTAGTACCTCGACAGGGGAGGGTTCACCCCTCCACTTT.

CDR3 bases: TGTGCCAGCATAGGAGGGTGGGGCAATTCACCCCTCCACTTT. Amino acid sequence: CASIGGWGNSPLHF. The chain carries TRBV28 and TRBJ1-6, with D possibly being TRBD1 (5 bases). V lost 7 bases and J 7 bases, leaving 14 bases between the germline ends. Germline V gene sequence: CDR1 MDHEN, CDR2 SYDVKM. The CDR3 extends over 14 amino acids.

The chain links TRBV6-6 to TRBJ1-2; 9 bases map to TRBD1. Germline V CDR1 and CDR2: MNHNY, SVGAGI (reference sequence). The CDR3 has 16 amino acids. Losses at the gene ends were 6 bases for V and 6 bases for J; bases not matched to a gene: 14. The CDR3 reads CASRHSAGQGRDGYTF. Here the CDR3 DNA reads TGTGCCAGCAGACACAGCGCAGGACAGGGGAGGGATGGCTACACCTTC.

The genes are TRBV10-3 and TRBJ1-1; D is perhaps TRBD1 (5 bases). The CDR3 spans 18 residues. Germline CDR1 reads ENHRY; CDR2 reads SYGVKD. V lost 3 bases, J lost 2 bases, and 22 bases lay in between. DNA of the CDR3: TGTGCCATCAGTGACCCGGGGGGAGATGGGGGATTAAACACTGAAGCTTTCTTT. Its protein product is CAISDPGGDGGLNTEAFF.

The V gene is TRBV20-1, the J gene TRBJ1-4; TRBD1 is a possible D gene (5 bases). Germline CDR1 DFQATT, CDR2 SNEGSKA (reference sequence). V was pared by 3 bases and J by 8 bases, with 10 bases between. There are 12 residues in the CDR3. The CDR3 spells CSASGGGEKLFF. In DNA form, the CDR3 reads TGCAGTGCTAGTGGGGGAGGGGAAAAACTGTTTTTT.

This chain links TRBV6-5 with TRBJ2-7; tentatively, D is TRBD1 (6 bases). This CDR3 spans 15 amino acids. Germline V gene lookup returns CDR1 MNHEY and CDR2 SVGAGI. Trimming stripped 6 bases from V and 2 bases from J, with 17 bases between. The CDR3 protein is CASRLSGHPTYEQYF. The CDR3 DNA is TGTGCCAGCAGACTATCGGGACATCCCACCTACGAGCAGTACTTC.

The chain joins TRBV7-2 to TRBJ2-5; a weak D match, TRBD1 (6 bases). Germline loops: CDR1 SGHTA, CDR2 FQGNSA. The CDR3 sequence is 15 residues long. Trimming shortened V by 1 base and J by 1 base, and 10 bases separated the two germline ends. The CDR3 DNA is TGTGCCAGCAGCTTAGTAACAGGGAGCCAAGAGACCCAGTACTTC. Protein sequence: CASSLVTGSQETQYF.

This sequence joins TRBV15 and TRBJ2-5, with D possibly being TRBD1 (5 bases). CDR1 and CDR2 (germline): LNHNV, YYDKDF (reference sequence). The length of the CDR3 is 16 residues. Deletions cut 2 bases from V and 5 bases from J, with 18 bases between. The CDR3, as DNA: TGTGCCACCAGCAGACCCCGACAGTCAAAAGGGGAGACCCAGTACTTC. The encoded protein is CATSRPRQSKGETQYF.

This clone was seen a single time. The CDR3 nucleotides read TGTGCCAGCAGGCCCGGGGTACAGGGGACTGAAGCTTTCTTT. This encodes CASRPGVQGTEAFF. This sequence joins TRBV27 and TRBJ1-1, with TRBD1 identical over 7 bases. Germline-derived CDR1 and CDR2 are MNHEY and SMNVEV (reference sequence). This CDR3 is built from 14 residues. J gave up 5 bases and V 6 bases, and 9 bases lay outside the gene matches.

V is TRBV5-1 and J is TRBJ1-3; the match to TRBD1 covers 9 bases. Germline lookup yields CDR1 SGHRS and CDR2 YFSETQ. The CDR3 contains 19 residues. V was clipped by 1 base and J by 0 bases; unmatched bases: 11. In DNA form, the CDR3 reads TGCGCCAGCAGCTTGCCCCGGGACAGGGAGGGAAACTCTGGAAACACCATATATTTT. This sequence encodes CASSLPRDREGNSGNTIYF.

This clone was recorded once. J is TRBJ2-1 and V is TRBV3-1 (or the pseudogene TRBV3-2), with 12 positions matching TRBD2. The CDR3 length is 15 residues. J lost 9 bases, V lost 4 bases, and 7 bases had no gene match. Germline values: CDR1 LGHDT, CDR2 YNNKEL (reference sequence). The CDR3 sequence: CASSRSSGGVGEQFF. In DNA, the CDR3 is TGTGCCAGCAGCCGCTCTAGCGGGGGGGTTGGTGAGCAGTTCTTC.

Remarks on this clone: The same CDR3 also results from other DNA sequences found in this sample. The rearrangement joins TRBV7-9 to TRBJ1-1; 9 bases align to TRBD1. Germline V gives CDR1 SEHNR, CDR2 FQNEAQ (reference sequence). CDR3 length equals 17 residues. V was clipped by 1 base and J by 0 bases; unmatched bases: 6. CDR3 sequence reads: CASSLEPGQGLNTEAFF. The CDR3 nucleotides are TGTGCCAGCAGCTTAGAACCAGGACAGGGGCTGAACACTGAAGCTTTCTTT.

This clone was counted only a few times. The V and J genes are TRBV7-2 and TRBJ2-2; no clear D gene. Germline V gives CDR1 SGHTA, CDR2 FQGNSA. V dropped 0 bases and J dropped 1 base, with 9 bases sitting between them. The CDR3 loop spans 16 amino acids. CDR3 in amino acids: CASSLARQLNTGELFF. CDR3 nucleotides: TGTGCCAGCAGCTTAGCGCGGCAGCTGAACACCGGGGAGCTGTTTTTT.

This sequence joins TRBV15 and TRBJ1-1; TRBD1 is a possible D gene (5 bases). This CDR3 region has 14 residues. Germline CDR1 reads LNHNV; CDR2 reads YYDKDF (reference sequence). Trimming stripped 2 bases from V and 10 bases from J, with 17 bases between. CDR3: CATSRQGKGKGAFF. The DNA for the CDR3 is TGTGCCACCAGCAGACAGGGTAAAGGAAAAGGAGCTTTCTTT.

This chain links TRBV5-1 with TRBJ2-7; possible D gene TRBD2, 7 bases. The CDR3 has 16 residues. Per the germline V gene, CDR1 is SGHRS and CDR2 is YFSETQ. The V and J ends lost 1 base and 3 bases respectively, with 17 bases between them. The CDR3 nucleotides read TGCGCCAGCAGCTTGTCAAAGGGGGGGATCGGCTACGAGCAGTACTTC. Its protein is CASSLSKGGIGYEQYF. Filled out from reference TRBV5-1 and TRBJ2-7, the complete variable domain reads KAGVTQTPRYLIKTRGQQVTLSCSPISGHRSVSWYQQTPGQGLQFLFEYFSETQRNKGNFPGRFSGRQFSNSRSEMNVSTLELGDSALYLCASSLSKGGIGYEQYFGPGTRLTVT.

This clone appeared a single time. The V gene is TRBV24-1, the J gene TRBJ1-1, with 10 positions matching TRBD1. Losses at the gene ends were 7 bases for V and 4 bases for J; bases not matched to a gene: 2. Germline V CDR1 and CDR2: KGHDR, SFDVKD. The CDR3 is 13 amino acids. The CDR3 sequence is CATSGTGVTEAFF. CDR3 DNA sequence: TGTGCCACCAGCGGGACAGGGGTCACTGAAGCTTTCTTT.

The rearrangement joins TRBV5-5 to TRBJ1-2; 7 bases fit TRBD1. The CDR3 covers 11 residues. The germline V gene encodes CDR1 SGHKS and CDR2 YYEKEE (reference sequence). V lost 5 bases and J lost 7; bases outside the gene matches: 2. CDR3 sequence: CASRRDSGYTF. CDR3 nucleotide sequence: TGTGCCAGCAGGAGGGACAGTGGCTACACCTTC.

The chain couples TRBV11-2 to TRBJ2-3; D not resolved. The V gene lost 3 bases and the J gene lost 0 bases, with 7 bases spanning the gap. Germline V gene lookup returns CDR1 SGHAT and CDR2 FQNNGV. The CDR3 consists of 14 residues. CDR3 DNA sequence: TGTGCCAGCAGCTTTAGTAGAAGCACAGATACGCAGTATTTT. This gives the protein CASSFSRSTDTQYF.

This clone showed up just a few times. V and J are TRBV28 and TRBJ1-1; D is perhaps TRBD1 (6 bases). V was pared by 2 bases and J by 5 bases, with 12 bases between. The CDR3 loop spans 14 amino acids. CDR1 is MDHEN, CDR2 SYDVKM, per germline. CDR3 sequence: CASSLTGQRTEAFF. DNA of the CDR3: TGTGCCAGCAGTTTAACAGGGCAGAGGACTGAAGCTTTCTTT.

The chain has TRBV5-1 and TRBJ2-5; TRBD2 aligns across 10 bases. V lost 4 bases to trimming and J lost 2 bases; unmatched junction nucleotides: 5. This CDR3 is built from 15 residues. From germline, CDR1 is SGHRS and CDR2 YFSETQ. The CDR3 DNA reads as TGCGCCAGCAGCGCAGGACTAGCGGCGCAAGAGACCCAGTACTTC. It encodes CASSAGLAAQETQYF. Together with reference TRBV5-1 and TRBJ2-5, the CDR3 gives the full variable domain: KAGVTQTPRYLIKTRGQQVTLSCSPISGHRSVSWYQQTPGQGLQFLFEYFSETQRNKGNFPGRFSGRQFSNSRSEMNVSTLELGDSALYLCASSAGLAAQETQYFGPGTRLLVL.

This clone was picked up a small number of times. The genes are TRBV4-1 and TRBJ1-2, with a weak D call TRBD1 (5 bases). The germline V and J ends were trimmed by 4 bases and 0 bases, with 12 bases remaining between them. The germline CDR1 and CDR2 sequences are MGHRA and YSYEKL. The CDR3 loop spans 15 amino acids. CDR3 sequence: CASSREGASNYGYTF. Here the CDR3 DNA reads TGCGCCAGCAGCCGAGAAGGGGCCTCTAACTATGGCTACACCTTC.

The CDR3 protein is CATSDSRTGDEQYF. CDR3 coding DNA: TGTGCCACCAGTGATTCCCGGACAGGCGACGAGCAGTACTTC. The J gene is TRBJ2-7, the V gene TRBV24-1; 7 bases line up with TRBD1. The CDR3 has 14 residues. CDR1 KGHDR and CDR2 SFDVKD come from the germline V gene. J lost 5 bases, V lost 2 bases, and 5 bases had no gene match.

V usage is TRBV28 and J usage is TRBJ1-2; D is perhaps TRBD1 (6 bases). This CDR3 is built from 14 residues. Trimming took off 3 bases at V and 8 bases at J, with 16 bases between the two ends. The V gene's germline CDR1 is MDHEN and CDR2 SYDVKM. CDR3 protein: CASSFRGAQGGYTF. The CDR3 nucleotides are TGTGCCAGCAGTTTTCGGGGGGCGCAAGGCGGCTACACCTTC.

The rearrangement links TRBV25-1 to TRBJ2-1, with D possibly being TRBD1 (5 bases). V was pared by 0 bases and J by 5 bases, with 11 bases between. The CDR3 length is 15 residues. Germline assignment: CDR1 MGHDK and CDR2 SYGVNS. The CDR3 bases are TGTGCCAGCAGTGAATATAGGGGTAGGAACAATGAGCAGTTCTTC. As protein: CASSEYRGRNNEQFF. The variable domain in full, with the rest retrieved from reference TRBV25-1 and TRBJ2-1, is EADIYQTPRYLVIGTGKKITLECSQTMGHDKMYWYQQDPGMELHLIHYSYGVNSTEKGDLSSESTVSRIRTEHFPLTLESARPSHTSQYLCASSEYRGRNNEQFFGPGTRLTVL.

V usage is TRBV5-1 and J usage is TRBJ1-5; D not resolved. V lost 2 bases and J 2 bases, leaving 8 bases between the germline ends. Germline assignment: CDR1 SGHRS and CDR2 YFSETQ. The CDR3 consists of 14 residues. The DNA for the CDR3 is TGCGCCAGCAGCTTTGGGGAGGGCAATCAGCCCCAGCATTTT. Protein product: CASSFGEGNQPQHF.

This clone was seen a handful of times. CDR3 sequence (DNA): TGCAGCGTTGAAAGGCAGGGGCCCCGGAACACTGAAGCTTTCTTT. This codes for CSVERQGPRNTEAFF. The chain has TRBV29-1 and TRBJ1-1, with D possibly being TRBD1 (6 bases). Germline assignment: CDR1 SQVTM and CDR2 ANQGSEA. V was cut by 2 bases and J by 1 base, with 14 bases left in between. This CDR3 has 15 residues.

The rearrangement joins TRBV5-5 to TRBJ2-5; 9 bases line up with TRBD1. The CDR3 is 15 amino acids. J lost 2 bases, V lost 4 bases, and 6 bases had no gene match. Per germline, CDR1 SGHKS and CDR2 YYEKEE (reference sequence). The CDR3 DNA reads TGTGCCAGCAGCCGGACAGGGGTGGGTCAAGAGACCCAGTACTTC. Translation gives CASSRTGVGQETQYF.